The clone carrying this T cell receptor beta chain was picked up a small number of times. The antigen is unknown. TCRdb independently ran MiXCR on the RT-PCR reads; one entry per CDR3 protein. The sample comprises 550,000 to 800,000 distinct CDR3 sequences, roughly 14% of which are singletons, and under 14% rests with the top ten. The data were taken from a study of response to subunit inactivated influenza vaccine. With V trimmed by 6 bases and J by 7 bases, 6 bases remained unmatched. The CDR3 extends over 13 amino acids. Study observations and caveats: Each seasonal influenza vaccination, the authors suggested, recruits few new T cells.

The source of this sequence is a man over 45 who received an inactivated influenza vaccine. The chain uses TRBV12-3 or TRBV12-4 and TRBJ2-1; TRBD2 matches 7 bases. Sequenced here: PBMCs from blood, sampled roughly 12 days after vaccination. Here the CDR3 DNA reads TGTGCCAGCAGCCCTACGCGGGGGAATGAGCAGTTCTTC. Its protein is CASSPTRGNEQFF.